Listed below are T cell receptor beta chains from one sample, sequenced in a study of beta chain features in type 1 diabetes. Sequenced by immunoSEQ multiplex PCR; TCRdb stores in-frame clones only, minus some. The repertoire holds around 170,000 clones, with roughly 9% as singletons. Sequenced: central memory CD4+ T cells from blood. These TCRs come from a woman aged 25 to 39 with type 1 diabetes. CDR3s leave out the opening cysteine and the closing phenylalanine or tryptophan. A D gene is named only where the DNA matches it firmly.

cdr3_length v_call d_call cdr3_aa
11 TRBV6-5 TRBD1 ASSLDREYEQY
11 TRBV11-2 . ASSLGGYRSYT
12 TRBV27 . ASSLSRESGEQY
11 TRBV18 . ASSPPGYNEQF
8 TRBV30 . ASADYGYT
9 TRBV2 . ASRRGYGYT
10 TRBV2 . ASSFGGQTQY
13 TRBV27 TRBD1 ASSPDRGGQETQY
18 TRBV28 TRBD1 ASLPFGTLWGQDSNQPQH
14 TRBV13 TRBD2 ASSPPPGGPQDTQY
10 TRBV29-1 . SGSRQGNEQF
10 TRBV30 TRBD1 AVDRGGYEQY
14 TRBV5-1 . ASSLDPGISGNTIY
13 TRBV28 TRBD2 ASSSLAGGSGELF
11 TRBV7-3 . ASSPGTPYEQY
12 TRBV5-1 . ASSLGQALYEQY
12 TRBV18 TRBD1 ASSPDRVGNTIY
13 TRBV7-2 TRBD2 ASSLGREDVYEQY
12 TRBV19 TRBD2 ASSLSGRTDTQY
11 TRBV7-2 . ASSPPGRETQY
15 TRBV7-3 TRBD2 ASSHLGLAGHTDTQY
12 TRBV19 TRBD1 ASKAGQGPHEQY
14 TRBV5-6 TRBD1 ASSPRTGSHQETQY
12 TRBV5-6 . ASSLGALTDTQY
13 TRBV7-9 TRBD2 ASSFGAGGGETQY
8 TRBV7-3 . ASSLYGYT
15 TRBV5-1 . ASSLSASGYSNEKLF
12 TRBV10-3 TRBD2 AISGTSGIYEQY
11 TRBV5-4 . ASSLDRRNGYT
10 TRBV27 . ASSSSNTEAF
11 TRBV27 TRBD2 ASTREGTDTQY
12 TRBV7-3 . ASSLRRDATEAF
12 TRBV5-1 . ASSLGQEADTQY